This T cell receptor (beta chain) was sequenced in a study of long-term antiretroviral therapy in people with HIV. On this clone: The antigen remains undetermined.

Trimming removed 4 bases from V and 2 bases from J, with 15 bases in between. Germline values: CDR1 SGHNT, CDR2 YYREEE (reference sequence). This CDR3 is built from 16 residues. Only United States sites treated participants with HIV. The assay used was immunoSEQ (version v3.0), run at survey level. The method was immunoSEQ multiplex PCR; TCRdb's version includes in-frame clones alone and lacks a portion of them. The sample carries about 21,000 clones, roughly 85% recorded once. Points from the study as a whole: On ART adherence, viral resistance or therapy changes, no data were available.

The rearrangement joins TRBV5-4 to TRBJ2-2; D gene unclear. Here the sequenced sample was unsorted PBMCs, taken 4.1 years after starting antiretroviral therapy. The clonotype was recovered from a woman between 40 and 55 years old with HIV. CDR3 DNA: TGTGCCAGCAGCGGAAATACGGGTCATAACACCGGGGAGCTGTTTTTT. It is translated as CASSGNTGHNTGELFF.